Below, one T cell receptor beta chain is given with its context. The antigen remains unidentified. No infections or other immune events were documented during collection. This record belongs to a study of identifying expanded T cells in peripheral blood. Findings and caveats of the study: Two-week clone count variance significantly increased as total template count grew. Technical replicates showed about 1.1 changed clones; roughly two weeks approximately 16; four weeks 19.

The data were produced by immunoSEQ multiplex PCR, yet TCRdb's version contains in-frame clones alone and is incomplete. The sample has about 94,000 clones; approximately 91% are singletons. The CDR3 is 14 residues long. Germline V gene sequence: CDR1 SGHNT, CDR2 YENEEA. V was trimmed by 5 bases and J by 7 bases, leaving 17 bases between them. The sequencing sample was made of blood. The receptor was isolated from a person between 18 and 70 years old in good health. The V gene is TRBV11-3, the J gene TRBJ2-5; TRBD1 or TRBD2 may be the D gene (5 bases each). The CDR3 is CASSPGAGSVTQYF. For the CDR3, the DNA is TGTGCCAGCAGCCCCGGGGCAGGGTCGGTGACCCAGTACTTC.